Shown below are 8 T cell receptor beta chains from a single sample sequenced in a study of T cell responses to AZD1222 COVID-19 vaccine. Assay used: immunoSEQ multiplex PCR; TCRdb lists only in-frame clones, some missing. The sample holds under 100,000 clones, roughly 90% seen once. The material was peripheral blood, obtained on day 0 of AZD1222 vaccination. The receptors derive from an adult in good health.

A remark on this clone: Other nucleotide sequences from this sample produce the same CDR3. This sequence joins TRBV7-9 and TRBJ2-2; D remains unclear. V lost 1 base and J lost 6, with 3 bases in between. Germline V gene lookup returns CDR1 SEHNR and CDR2 FQNEAQ (reference sequence). There are 12 residues in the CDR3. The CDR3 protein is CASSLESGELFF. The CDR3 region has the DNA TGTGCCAGCAGCTTAGAATCCGGGGAGCTGTTTTTT.

In nucleotides, the CDR3 is TGTGCCATCAGTGAGTCAGGGGACAGGGTCACAGATACGCAGTATTTT. Translating gives CAISESGDRVTDTQYF. The chain combines TRBV10-3 with TRBJ2-3; 9 nucleotides agree with TRBD1. Germline CDR1 and CDR2: ENHRY and SYGVKD. V dropped 0 bases and J dropped 2; count of bases not matched to a gene: 3. This CDR3 region has 16 residues.

This chain joins TRBV6-1 and TRBJ1-1; TRBD1 agrees at 9 bases. V shed 0 bases and J 6 bases; nucleotides not matched to a gene: 8. This CDR3 is 16 amino acids long. Germline CDR1 MNHNS, CDR2 SASEGT. CDR3 sequence: CASSEARRQGGPEAFF. In DNA form, the CDR3 reads TGTGCCAGCAGTGAAGCGCGAAGACAGGGGGGTCCTGAAGCTTTCTTT.

This rearrangement joins TRBV5-5 to TRBJ2-7; tentatively, D is TRBD1 or TRBD2 (5 bases each). V lost 4 bases and J 1 base, leaving 18 bases between the germline ends. CDR3 size: 16 residues. Germline V gene lookup returns CDR1 SGHKS and CDR2 YYEKEE (reference sequence). The CDR3 DNA sequence: TGTGCCAGCAGCACCACCGGGACCACCCTTTCCTACGAGCAGTACTTC. It encodes CASSTTGTTLSYEQYF.

CDR3: CASSLINEQFF. DNA for the CDR3: TGCGCCAGCAGCTTGATCAATGAGCAGTTCTTC. V usage is TRBV5-1 and J usage is TRBJ2-1; D ambiguous. Trimming stripped 1 base from V and 6 bases from J, with 2 bases between. Germline values: CDR1 SGHRS, CDR2 YFSETQ. The CDR3 length is 11 residues. The full variable domain, rest sourced from reference TRBV5-1 and TRBJ2-1, is KAGVTQTPRYLIKTRGQQVTLSCSPISGHRSVSWYQQTPGQGLQFLFEYFSETQRNKGNFPGRFSGRQFSNSRSEMNVSTLELGDSALYLCASSLINEQFFGPGTRLTVL.

The J gene is TRBJ2-7, the V gene TRBV7-2; D is uncertain. Trimming took off 2 bases at V and 7 bases at J, with 12 bases between the two ends. The CDR3 runs 13 residues. CDR1 SGHTA and CDR2 FQGNSA come from the germline V gene. This CDR3 reads CASSLMAPREQYF. The DNA for the CDR3 is TGTGCCAGCAGCTTAATGGCCCCTCGGGAGCAGTACTTC.

This chain joins TRBV28 and TRBJ1-4; 9 bases agree with TRBD1. Germline lookup yields CDR1 MDHEN and CDR2 SYDVKM. This CDR3 has 15 residues. J was trimmed by 5 bases and V by 5 bases; bases with no gene match: 6. For the CDR3, the DNA is TGTGCCAGCAGTGTTCCCGGGACAGGGAATGAAAAACTGTTTTTT. Amino acids: CASSVPGTGNEKLFF.

The chain joins TRBV6-2 or TRBV6-3 to TRBJ2-5, with a weak D call TRBD2 (5 bases). Per the germline V gene, CDR1 is MNHEY and CDR2 is SVGEGT. V lost 1 base and J 2 bases, leaving 11 bases between the germline ends. The CDR3 consists of 15 residues. The CDR3 sequence: CASSYFVRGQETQYF. The CDR3 bases are TGTGCCAGCAGTTACTTTGTTAGAGGGCAAGAGACCCAGTACTTC.